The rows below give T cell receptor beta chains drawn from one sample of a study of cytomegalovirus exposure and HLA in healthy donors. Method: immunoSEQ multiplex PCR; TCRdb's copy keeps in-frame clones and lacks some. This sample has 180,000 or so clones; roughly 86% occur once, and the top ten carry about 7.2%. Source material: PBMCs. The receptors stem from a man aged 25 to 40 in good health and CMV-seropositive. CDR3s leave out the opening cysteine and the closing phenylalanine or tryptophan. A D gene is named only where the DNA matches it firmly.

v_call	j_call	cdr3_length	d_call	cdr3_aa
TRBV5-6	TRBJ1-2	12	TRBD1	ASSGQGADYGYT
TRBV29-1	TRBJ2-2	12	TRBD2	SVDVGGRTGELF
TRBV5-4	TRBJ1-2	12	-	ASSFDRANYGYT
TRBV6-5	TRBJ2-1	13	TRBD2	ASSPNGLAGDEQF
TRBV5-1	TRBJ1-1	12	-	ASSLRQPNTEAF
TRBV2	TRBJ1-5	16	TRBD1	ASRGVGGTGGSNQPQH
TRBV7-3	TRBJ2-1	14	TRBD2	ASSLNSGGTYNEQF
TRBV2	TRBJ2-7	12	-	ASRNRDHSYEQY
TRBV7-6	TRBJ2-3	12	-	ASSLAGGTDTQY
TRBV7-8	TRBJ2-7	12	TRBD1	ASSWGQVAYEQY
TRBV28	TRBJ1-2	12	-	ASRPVGGGYGYT
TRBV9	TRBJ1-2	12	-	ASSNRAENYGYT
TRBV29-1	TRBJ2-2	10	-	SAGFRSGELF
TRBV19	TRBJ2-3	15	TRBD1	ASVGRTTGKGTDTQY
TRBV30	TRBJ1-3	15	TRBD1	AWSGNRGFFSGNTIY
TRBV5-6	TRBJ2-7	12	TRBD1	ASSSNRGFYEQY
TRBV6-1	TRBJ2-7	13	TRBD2	ASSGTSGREYEQY
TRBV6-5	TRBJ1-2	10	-	ASSYAVDGYT
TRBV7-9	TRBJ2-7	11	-	ASSMDGNYEQY
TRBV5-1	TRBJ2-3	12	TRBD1	ASSLAGTGESQY
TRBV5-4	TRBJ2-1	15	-	ASSLQRGAESYNEQF
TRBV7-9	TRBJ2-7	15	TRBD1	ASSLSEGDRGRYEQY
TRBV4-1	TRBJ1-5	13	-	ASSPLGGVNQPQH
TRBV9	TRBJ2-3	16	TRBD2	ASSVDLAGGTVADTQY
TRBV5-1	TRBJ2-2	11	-	ASSLSEAGELF
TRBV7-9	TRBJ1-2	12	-	ASSRTRDDYGYT
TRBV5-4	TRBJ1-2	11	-	ASSSEGVYGYT
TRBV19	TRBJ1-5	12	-	ASGRAYSNQPQH
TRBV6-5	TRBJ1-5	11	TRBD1	ASRRQGGQPQH
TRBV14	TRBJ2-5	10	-	ASGRSQETQY
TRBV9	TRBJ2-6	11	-	ASSQLRANVLT
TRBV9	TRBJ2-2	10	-	ASSVTMRELF
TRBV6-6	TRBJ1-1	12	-	ASSYYGKNGEAF
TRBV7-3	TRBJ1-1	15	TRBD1	ASSPNRGGGMNTEAF
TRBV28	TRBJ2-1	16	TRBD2	ASSLPLGAGIANNEQF
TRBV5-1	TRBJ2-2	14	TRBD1	ASSYTGVGATGELF
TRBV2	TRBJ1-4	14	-	ASSEALRGLWEKLF
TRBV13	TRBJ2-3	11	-	ASSSAPTDTQY
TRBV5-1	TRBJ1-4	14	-	ASSLGLAGRNEKLF
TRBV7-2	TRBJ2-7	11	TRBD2	ATRMGLEDEQY
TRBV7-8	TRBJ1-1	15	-	ASSLQPVQGWSTEAF
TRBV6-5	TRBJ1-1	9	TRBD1	ASTRDREAF
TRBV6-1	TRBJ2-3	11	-	ASSEPGTDTQY
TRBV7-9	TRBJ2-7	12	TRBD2	ASSDGLVPREQY
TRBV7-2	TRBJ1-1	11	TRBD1	ASSLEGGRVAF